The 7 T cell receptor beta chains below come from one sample, sequenced in a study of neurological immune-mediated disorders. Time point reported: longitudinal time-point 2. MiXCR, run by TCRdb on the 5' RACE reads, gives a single entry per CDR3 protein. The table lists 65,000 to 85,000 distinct CDR3 sequences, 5.5% to 6.5% of them singletons. The source material was PBMCs. These TCRs come from a woman aged 55-70 years with multiple sclerosis.

There are many counts of this clonotype. This CDR3 is CASSQSLVILGEQYF. The DNA of the CDR3 is TGTGCCAGCAGCCAATCCCTAGTGATTCTAGGAGAGCAGTACTTC. The V gene is TRBV14, the J gene TRBJ2-7; unclear D gene. The CDR3 is 15 amino acids. The V end was cut by 2 bases, the J end by 7 bases, with 18 bases between. The germline V gene has CDR1 SGHDN and CDR2 FVKESK.

This clonotype was seen ten or more times. The chain couples TRBV12-3 or TRBV12-4 to TRBJ2-3, with 16 bases that match TRBD2. This CDR3 has 18 residues. Trimming removed 5 bases from V and 4 bases from J; junction bases left unmatched: 9. CDR3 in amino acids: CASSLLGTSGGAADTQYF. The CDR3, as DNA: TGTGCCAGCAGTCTACTCGGGACTAGCGGGGGGGCCGCAGATACGCAGTATTTT.

Concerning this clonotype itself: This may be a read error, as it is one base from a much larger clone. This chain uses TRBV14 with TRBJ1-1; unclear D gene. Germline V gene data show CDR1 as SGHDN and CDR2 as FVKESK. The CDR3 totals 14 residues. CDR3 in amino acids: CASIQELMNTEAFF. Here the CDR3 DNA reads TGTGCCAGCATCCAAGAGCTGATGAACACTGAAGCTTTCTTT.

The CDR3, as DNA: TGCGCCAGCAGCCAAGAGGGACAGGGGGCCAATCAGCCCCAGCATTTT. Translating it yields CASSQEGQGANQPQHF. This chain joins TRBV4-1 and TRBJ1-5, with 12 positions matching TRBD1. This CDR3 region has 16 residues. CDR1 is MGHRA and CDR2 is YSYEKL in the germline V gene. V gave up 0 bases and J gave up 3 bases; unmatched junction bases: 0.

This clonotype was observed many times. This chain connects TRBV14 to TRBJ2-5, with TRBD2 as a possible D gene (5 bases). The V end lost 4 bases, the J end lost 4 bases, and 16 bases lay between the germline ends. The germline V gene encodes CDR1 SGHDN and CDR2 FVKESK. The CDR3 is 15 amino acids. The CDR3 coding sequence is TGTGCCAGCAGCCGACGTGTGGCCGCGGGAGAGACCCAGTACTTC. Its translation: CASSRRVAAGETQYF.

This clonotype was seen at least ten times. The gene calls are TRBV7-2 and TRBJ2-3, with D perhaps matching TRBD1 or TRBD2 (5 bases each). Trimming shortened V by 2 bases and J by 2 bases, and 11 bases separated the two germline ends. This CDR3 comprises 15 residues. Per the germline V gene, CDR1 is SGHTA and CDR2 is FQGNSA. CDR3 protein: CASSLWWGSTDTQYF. Here the CDR3 DNA reads TGTGCCAGCAGCTTATGGTGGGGGTCCACAGATACGCAGTATTTT.

This clonotype has a count of ten or more. This chain joins TRBV6-6 and TRBJ1-5, with D perhaps TRBD1 (5 bases). V shed 6 bases and J shed 14 bases, with 17 bases lying between them. The CDR3 runs to 12 residues. In germline, CDR1 is MNHNY, CDR2 SVGAGI (reference sequence). DNA for the CDR3: TGTGCCAGCAGCACAAGCGGAGGGGCTAAGCATTTT. It encodes CASSTSGGAKHF.